This T cell receptor (beta chain) appears in the sequencing data of a study of T cells in Graves' hyperthyroidism and ophthalmopathy. Turning to the study itself: Blood from the periphery was taken at initial diagnosis, before any treatment. Overall study results and limits: Among clonotypes expanded in thyroid above 0.001, most were also found in blood.

The CDR3 is 14 residues long. Germline trimming cut 10 bases from V and 6 bases from J; bases unmatched to any gene: 13. Germline-derived CDR1 and CDR2 are MDHEN and SYDVKM. Many counts were recorded for this clonotype. Its cognate antigen is unknown. RNA transcripts were the template for amplifying TCR beta CDR3 regions. With the HTBI primer set, the TCR CDR3 went through a first round of RT-PCR. TCRdb used MiXCR to reprocess the multiplex PCR reads, holding one entry per CDR3 protein. The sample carries roughly 240,000 distinct CDR3 sequences, 24% recorded once. The sequence came from a woman aged 40 to 50 with Graves' ophthalmopathy. This chain uses TRBV28 with TRBJ2-7; 9 bases are a match to TRBD2. Material for sequencing was blood. CDR3 residues: CATKELASGTEQYF. Here the CDR3 DNA reads TGTGCCACCAAAGAGCTGGCTAGCGGGACCGAGCAGTACTTC.